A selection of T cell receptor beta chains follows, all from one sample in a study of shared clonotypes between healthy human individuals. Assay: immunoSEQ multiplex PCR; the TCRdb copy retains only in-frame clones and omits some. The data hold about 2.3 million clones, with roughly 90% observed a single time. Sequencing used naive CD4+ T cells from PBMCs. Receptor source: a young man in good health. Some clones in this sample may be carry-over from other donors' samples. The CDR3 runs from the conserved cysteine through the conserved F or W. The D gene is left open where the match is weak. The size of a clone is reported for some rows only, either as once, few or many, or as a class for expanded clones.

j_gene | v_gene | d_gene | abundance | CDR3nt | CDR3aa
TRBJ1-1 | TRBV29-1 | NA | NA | TGCAGCGTTGTCCGGGGCACTGAAGCTTTCTTT | CSVVRGTEAFF
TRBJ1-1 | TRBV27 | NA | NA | TGTGCCAGCAGTTACTATCAAAGCGGGGACACTGAAGCTTTCTTT | CASSYYQSGDTEAFF
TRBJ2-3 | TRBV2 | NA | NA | TGTGCCAGCAGCTACTCGACAGGGAGGAGGGCAGATACGCAGTATTTT | CASSYSTGRRADTQYF
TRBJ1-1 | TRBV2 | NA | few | TGTGCCAGCACCCTTCTGGACCCTGTGGGCACTGAAGCTTTCTTT | CASTLLDPVGTEAFF
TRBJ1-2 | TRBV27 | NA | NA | TGTGCCAGCAGCCCACGTCGCTATGGCTACACCTTC | CASSPRRYGYTF
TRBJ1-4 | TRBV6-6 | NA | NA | TGTGCCAGCAGTTACCCTGAATGGAATGAAAAACTGTTTTTT | CASSYPEWNEKLFF
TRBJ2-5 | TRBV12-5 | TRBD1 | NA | TGTGCTAGTGGTTTGGGACAGGGGGAAGAGACCCAGTACTTC | CASGLGQGEETQYF
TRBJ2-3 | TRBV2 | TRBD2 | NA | TGTGCCAGCAGTGGGGCGGGAGGCCTCACAGATACGCAGTATTTT | CASSGAGGLTDTQYF
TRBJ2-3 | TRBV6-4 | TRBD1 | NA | TGTGCCAGCAGTGAGGACAGGGTGGCTGGTACGCAGTATTTT | CASSEDRVAGTQYF
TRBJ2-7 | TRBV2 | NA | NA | TGTGCCAGCACCTCTGGGGTGACTAGTCTGTACTTC | CASTSGVTSLYF
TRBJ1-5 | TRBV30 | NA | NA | TGTGCCTGGAGTGTACGGGCAGGAACCAGCAATCAGCCCCAGCATTTT | CAWSVRAGTSNQPQHF
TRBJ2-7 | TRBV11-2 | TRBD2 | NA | TGTGCCAGCAGCTTAGCCCCTGGACTAGCGCCCGAGCAGTACTTC | CASSLAPGLAPEQYF
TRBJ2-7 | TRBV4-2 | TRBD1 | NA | TGTGCCAGCAGCCAAGCGGCCACAGGGGGCGGGTACGAGCAGTACTTC | CASSQAATGGGYEQYF
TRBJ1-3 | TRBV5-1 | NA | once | TGCGCCAGCAGCTTGGCCGGGGCCTCTCAAGGGGGAAACACCATATATTTT | CASSLAGASQGGNTIYF
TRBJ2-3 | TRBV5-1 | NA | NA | TGCGCCAGCGGGGGGACAGCCCTTAGCACAGATACGCAGTATTTT | CASGGTALSTDTQYF
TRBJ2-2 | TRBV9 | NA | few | TGTGCCAGCAGCGTAGTTGGACAAGACACCGGGGAGCTGTTTTTT | CASSVVGQDTGELFF
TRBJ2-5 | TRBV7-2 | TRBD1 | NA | TGTGCCAGCAGCTCTAGACAGGGGGCCAAGACCCAGTACTTC | CASSSRQGAKTQYF
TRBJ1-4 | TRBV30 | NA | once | TGTGCCTGGAGTGGTGGGCAATCCACTAATGAAAAACTGTTTTTT | CAWSGGQSTNEKLFF
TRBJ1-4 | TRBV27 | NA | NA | TGTGCCAGCAGTTTTTCACAGGGAAGGGAAAAACTGTTTTTT | CASSFSQGREKLFF
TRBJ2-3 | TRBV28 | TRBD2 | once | TGTGCCAGCAGCGCTCCAGCGGGAGGTGGGGGCCAAAGCACAGATACGCAGTATTTT | CASSAPAGGGGQSTDTQYF
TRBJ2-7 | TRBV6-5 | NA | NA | TGTGCCAGCACCACCAAAGCGGCGCGCGAGCAGTATTTC | CASTTKAAREQYF
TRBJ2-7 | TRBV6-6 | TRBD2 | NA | TGTGCCAGCACAGCGCGACTAGCCGGCGAGCAGTACTTC | CASTARLAGEQYF
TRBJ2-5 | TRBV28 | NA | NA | TGTGCCAGCAGTTTCGGGGGGCTCGGCCAAGAGACCCAGTACTTC | CASSFGGLGQETQYF
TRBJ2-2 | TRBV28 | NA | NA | TGTGCCAGCAGTTCGAGGGGAGCGGACGGGGAGCTGTTTTTT | CASSSRGADGELFF
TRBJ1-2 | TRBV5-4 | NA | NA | TGTGCCAGCAGCTTGGACCAGGGAGGGTTCGGCTACACCTTC | CASSLDQGGFGYTF
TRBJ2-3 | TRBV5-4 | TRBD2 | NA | TGTGCCAGCAGCTTATCCCCGTTAGCGGGGCGGGATACGCAGTATTTT | CASSLSPLAGRDTQYF
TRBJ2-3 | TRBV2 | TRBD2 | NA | TGTGCCAGCAGTGACGCCAGCGGGGGTGATACGCAGTATTTT | CASSDASGGDTQYF
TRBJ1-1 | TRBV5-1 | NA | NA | TGCGCCAGCAGCTTGTCGGGGGGGTCCCCCGAAGCTTTCTTT | CASSLSGGSPEAFF
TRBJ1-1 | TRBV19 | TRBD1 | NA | TGTGCCAGTAGTTCCCAGGGGGCCTTGAACACTGAAGCTTTCTTT | CASSSQGALNTEAFF
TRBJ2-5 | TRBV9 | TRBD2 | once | TGTGCCAGCAGCAGAGCGACTAGCGGGAAACAAGAGACCCAGTACTTC | CASSRATSGKQETQYF
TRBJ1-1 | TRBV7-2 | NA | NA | TGTGCCAGCAGCCGAGGACGGGAAAACACTGAAGCTTTCTTT | CASSRGRENTEAFF
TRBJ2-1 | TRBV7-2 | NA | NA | TGTGCCAGCAACCCACCAATCCGAGGGGGGGAGCAGTTCTTC | CASNPPIRGGEQFF
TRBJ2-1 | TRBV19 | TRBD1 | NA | TGTGCCAGTAGTCAACAGGGGGCTAGTAATGAGCAGTTCTTC | CASSQQGASNEQFF
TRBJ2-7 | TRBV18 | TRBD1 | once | TGTGCCAGCTCACCGGGGGACAGGGCTTACGAGCAGTACTTC | CASSPGDRAYEQYF
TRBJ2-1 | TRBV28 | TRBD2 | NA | TGTGCCAGCAGTTTTCGAGCGGGAGTACGGAATGAGCAGTTCTTC | CASSFRAGVRNEQFF
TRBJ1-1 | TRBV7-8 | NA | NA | TGTGCCAGCACCTCCGAGTGGGGGGGGAGATGGGCTGAAGCTTTCTTT | CASTSEWGGRWAEAFF
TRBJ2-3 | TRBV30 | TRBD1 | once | TGTGCCTGGAGTGAGGACAGGATCACAGATACGCAGTATTTT | CAWSEDRITDTQYF
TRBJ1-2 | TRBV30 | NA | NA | TGTGCCTGGATGGAGGTGGAGGGTGGCTACACCTTC | CAWMEVEGGYTF
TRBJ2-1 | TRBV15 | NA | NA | TGTGCCACCAGCAGAGGAACAGGGAGGGGGAATGAGCAGTTCTTC | CATSRGTGRGNEQFF
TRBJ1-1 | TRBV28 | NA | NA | TGTGCCAGCAGTAACCACGGGAGCACTGAAGCTTTCTTT | CASSNHGSTEAFF
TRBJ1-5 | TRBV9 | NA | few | TGTGCCAGCAGCGCCACCCAATTTCCCCAGCCCCAGCATTTT | CASSATQFPQPQHF
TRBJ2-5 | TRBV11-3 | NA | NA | TGTGCCAGCAGCTTAGATCGGGAGACCCAGTACTTC | CASSLDRETQYF
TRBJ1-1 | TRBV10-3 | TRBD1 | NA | TGTGCCATCAGTGAGACCGGGACAGGGTGGTCGAGCACTGAAGCTTTCTTT | CAISETGTGWSSTEAFF
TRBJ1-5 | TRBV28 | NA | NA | TGTGCCAGCAATGCGGGGGGCGCGATCAATCAGCCCCAGCATTTT | CASNAGGAINQPQHF
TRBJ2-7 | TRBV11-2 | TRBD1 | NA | TGTGCCAGCAGTTTCGACAGGGTCGGCGAGCAGTACTTC | CASSFDRVGEQYF
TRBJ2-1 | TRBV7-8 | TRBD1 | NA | TGTGCCAGCAGCTCCTTGGGACAGGGGGCGCGTAATGAGCAGTTCTTC | CASSSLGQGARNEQFF
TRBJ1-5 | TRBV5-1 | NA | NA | TGCGCCAGCAGCTTGTCCCACAATCAGCCCCAGCATTTT | CASSLSHNQPQHF